Shown below are 21 T cell receptor beta chains from a single sample sequenced in a study of T cell changes during pregnancy in multiple sclerosis. Data came from immunoSEQ multiplex PCR; TCRdb stores just in-frame clones and leaves some out. The data show 65,000 to 90,000 clones, about 91% seen once. The specimen comprised PBMCs, sampled in the first trimester of pregnancy. Every receptor here comes from a female donor in good health, serving as a control in a pregnancy study. Some clones in this sample may be carry-over from other donors' samples.

The V gene is TRBV7-9, the J gene TRBJ2-5; 9 nucleotides align to TRBD1. The CDR3 runs to 15 residues. After removal of 3 bases from V and 5 bases from J, the junction contained 7 bases not matched to a gene. The germline gives CDR1 SEHNR, CDR2 FQNEAQ (reference sequence). CDR3 protein: CASSFRQGVGETQYF. Here the CDR3 DNA reads TGTGCCAGCAGCTTTAGACAGGGGGTAGGGGAGACCCAGTACTTC.

The chain recombines TRBV19 with TRBJ1-3, with D possibly matching TRBD1 (5 bases). The ends were cut back, 5 bases at V and 0 bases at J, with 17 bases in the middle. Looked up from germline, CDR1 is LNHDA and CDR2 is SQIVND (reference sequence). The CDR3 contains 17 residues. CDR3 nucleotide sequence: TGTGCCAGTAGTCTACAATCGGGGACTTACTCTGGAAACACCATATATTTT. Translation gives CASSLQSGTYSGNTIYF.

This rearrangement joins TRBV7-9 to TRBJ2-7; 9 bases align to TRBD2. The germline gives CDR1 SEHNR, CDR2 FQNEAQ (reference sequence). The CDR3 loop spans 14 amino acids. Trimming cost V 5 bases and J 4 bases; bases outside gene matches: 6. The CDR3, as DNA: TGTGCCAGCAGCCCAACGACTAGCGGATACGAGCAGTACTTC. Protein sequence: CASSPTTSGYEQYF. Complete variable domain (other parts from reference TRBV7-9 and TRBJ2-7): DTGVSQNPRHKITKRGQNVTFRCDPISEHNRLYWYRQTLGQGPEFLTYFQNEAQLEKSRLLSDRFSAERPKGSFSTLEIQRTEQGDSAMYLCASSPTTSGYEQYFGPGTRLTVT.

The V and J genes are TRBV11-3 and TRBJ1-2, with D perhaps TRBD1 (5 bases). The CDR3 has 18 amino acids. CDR1 is SGHNT, CDR2 YENEEA, per germline. V dropped 1 base and J dropped 2 bases, with 20 bases sitting between them. CDR3 coding DNA: TGTGCCAGCAGCTTAGTGTTGTATAGGGGAGGATGGAACTATGGCTACACCTTC. It codes for CASSLVLYRGGWNYGYTF.

V is TRBV4-3 and J is TRBJ1-5; the D is unclear. The length of the CDR3 is 13 residues. Trimming pared 0 bases from V and 6 bases from J, leaving 6 bases between. The V gene's germline CDR1 is LGHNA and CDR2 YSLEER. The CDR3 region is CASSQESGQPQHF. Here the CDR3 DNA reads TGCGCCAGCAGCCAAGAATCGGGTCAGCCCCAGCATTTT.

This rearrangement joins TRBV11-2 to TRBJ2-7; TRBD2 matches at 8 bases. This CDR3 contains 17 residues. V gave up 1 base and J gave up 4 bases; unmatched junction bases: 12. Looked up from germline, CDR1 is SGHAT and CDR2 is FQNNGV. CDR3 coding DNA: TGTGCCAGCAGCTTAGTTGTGGGTAGCGGGATTATGTACGAGCAGTACTTC. As protein: CASSLVVGSGIMYEQYF.

The V gene is TRBV7-9, the J gene TRBJ1-2, with a weak D call TRBD1 (6 bases). The CDR3 length is 16 residues. CDR1 is SEHNR and CDR2 is FQNEAQ in the germline V gene (reference sequence). V was clipped by 8 bases and J by 4 bases, with 23 bases between them. CDR3 coding DNA: TGTGCCAGCTACAAGGGGGGGGGCCTCTCAATCTATGGCTACACCTTC. Protein: CASYKGGGLSIYGYTF.

The chain links TRBV5-4 to TRBJ2-2; 10 positions match TRBD2. This CDR3 has 16 residues. With V trimmed by 3 bases and J by 5 bases, 7 bases remained unmatched. Germline assignment: CDR1 SGHNT and CDR2 YYREEE (reference sequence). The CDR3 nucleotides are TGTGCCAGCAGCTCGAAGCGGGAGGGCCGAACCGGGGAGCTGTTTTTT. Protein product: CASSSKREGRTGELFF.

The V call is TRBV9, the J call TRBJ1-1; D might be TRBD1 (6 bases). The CDR3 has 16 residues. V was pared by 0 bases and J by 3 bases, with 15 bases between. Germline CDR1 reads SGDLS; CDR2 reads YYNGEE. This CDR3 reads CASSVAAGALDTEAFF. The DNA for the CDR3 is TGTGCCAGCAGCGTAGCGGCGGGGGCGCTTGACACTGAAGCTTTCTTT. The full variable domain, rest sourced from reference TRBV9 and TRBJ1-1, is DSGVTQTPKHLITATGQRVTLRCSPRSGDLSVYWYQQSLDQGLQFLIQYYNGEERAKGNILERFSAQQFPDLHSELNLSSLELGDSALYFCASSVAAGALDTEAFFGQGTRLTVV.

The chain links TRBV9 to TRBJ1-1; weak D call: TRBD1 (6 bases). Trimming removed 3 bases from V and 4 bases from J, with 13 bases in between. Germline assignment: CDR1 SGDLS and CDR2 YYNGEE. This CDR3 comprises 14 residues. CDR3 protein: CASSARPGATEAFF. CDR3 bases: TGTGCCAGCAGCGCCCGCCCAGGGGCCACTGAAGCTTTCTTT.

The V and J genes are TRBV7-9 and TRBJ2-1, with no clear D. V gave up 8 bases and J gave up 7 bases, with 12 bases separating them. This CDR3 is built from 12 residues. Germline assignment: CDR1 SEHNR and CDR2 FQNEAQ (reference sequence). This CDR3 is CASLGDGNEQFF. DNA of the CDR3: TGTGCCAGCTTGGGCGACGGAAATGAGCAGTTCTTC.

The chain's CDR3 is CASSRVGGELNEQFF. CDR3 coding DNA: TGTGCCAGCAGCCGCGTTGGGGGGGAATTGAATGAGCAGTTCTTC. This rearrangement joins TRBV4-2 to TRBJ2-1; 7 bases line up with TRBD2. CDR3 length equals 15 residues. The V gene's germline CDR1 is LGHNA and CDR2 YNFKEQ. With V trimmed by 4 bases and J by 7 bases, 10 bases remained unmatched.

Remarks on this clone: Other DNA sequences in this specimen translate into the identical CDR3. The chain is built from TRBV9 and TRBJ2-1, with 7 bases fitting TRBD1. The J segment lost 0 bases and the V segment lost 0 bases, leaving 0 bases of the junction unmatched. The CDR3 loop spans 15 amino acids. CDR1 and CDR2 (germline): SGDLS, YYNGEE. The CDR3 nucleotides read TGTGCCAGCAGCGTAGGACAGGGCTCCTACAATGAGCAGTTCTTC. This translates into CASSVGQGSYNEQFF.

The chain links TRBV18 to TRBJ2-2, with 12 bases aligning to TRBD2. Unmatched junction bases numbered 5, after V lost 3 bases and J lost 6 bases. Germline V gene data show CDR1 as KGHSH and CDR2 as LQKENI. This CDR3 spans 16 amino acids. DNA for the CDR3: TGTGCCAGCTCACCTCCGACTAGCGGGAGTTCCGGGGAGCTGTTTTTT. It specifies CASSPPTSGSSGELFF.

The gene calls are TRBV11-1 and TRBJ1-1; D possibly corresponds to TRBD1 (5 bases). The germline CDR1 and CDR2 sequences are SGHAT and FQDESV (reference sequence). The length of the CDR3 is 14 residues. V was clipped by 4 bases and J by 0 bases, with 9 bases between them. CDR3: CASSWGLLNTEAFF. The DNA for the CDR3 is TGTGCCAGCAGCTGGGGACTCCTGAACACTGAAGCTTTCTTT. The whole variable domain, remainder taken from reference TRBV11-1 and TRBJ1-1, is EAEVAQSPRYKITEKSQAVAFWCDPISGHATLYWYRQILGQGPELLVQFQDESVVDDSQLPKDRFSAERLKGVDSTLKIQPAELGDSAMYLCASSWGLLNTEAFFGQGTRLTVV.

The chain has TRBV6-4 and TRBJ2-1; no clear D gene. Germline CDR1 reads MRHNA; CDR2 reads SNTAGT. V was pared by 0 bases and J by 0 bases, with 6 bases between. This CDR3 has 15 residues. The DNA for the CDR3 is TGTGCCAGCAGTGACTCGAGTTTCTCCTACAATGAGCAGTTCTTC. Amino acids: CASSDSSFSYNEQFF.

This sequence joins TRBV7-8 and TRBJ2-7, with 7 positions matching TRBD1. The V and J ends lost 5 bases and 3 bases, in that order; junction bases with no gene match: 4. The CDR3 covers 13 residues. The germline gives CDR1 SGHVS, CDR2 FQNEAQ. In DNA form, the CDR3 reads TGTGCCAGCAGCCCAGGGACAGACTACGAGCAGTACTTC. Its protein product is CASSPGTDYEQYF.

The V gene is TRBV18, the J gene TRBJ2-7; 10 nucleotides match TRBD1. The germline CDR1 and CDR2 sequences are KGHSH and LQKENI. CDR3 length: 15 amino acids. J was trimmed by 2 bases and V by 6 bases; bases with no gene match: 7. CDR3 sequence (DNA): TGTGCCAGCTCTCCTGGACAGGGGGAGGCCTACGAGCAGTACTTC. As protein: CASSPGQGEAYEQYF. Full variable domain (missing parts from reference TRBV18 and TRBJ2-7): NAGVMQNPRHLVRRRGQEARLRCSPMKGHSHVYWYRQLPEEGLKFMVYLQKENIIDESGMPKERFSAEFPKEGPSILRIQQVVRGDSAAYFCASSPGQGEAYEQYFGPGTRLTVT.

The chain links TRBV18 to TRBJ1-4, with 12 bases that match TRBD1. J lost 7 bases, V lost 4 bases, and 7 bases had no gene match. Germline CDR1 KGHSH, CDR2 LQKENI. The CDR3 contains 16 residues. CDR3 protein: CASSQGQGASGEKLFF. The CDR3 DNA is TGTGCCAGCTCACAGGGACAGGGGGCGTCTGGTGAAAAACTGTTTTTT.

CDR3 in DNA: TGCGCCAGCAGCCGTACAGGGGGCCCCGGGGAGCTGTTTTTT. Encoded protein: CASSRTGGPGELFF. V usage is TRBV4-1 and J usage is TRBJ2-2, with TRBD1 matching over 9 bases. The germline V gene encodes CDR1 MGHRA and CDR2 YSYEKL. The CDR3 runs 14 residues. V shed 4 bases, J shed 6 bases, and the junction held 3 bases outside the gene matches.

J is TRBJ1-2 and V is TRBV28; D unclear. V shed 1 base and J shed 8 bases, with 17 bases lying between them. The CDR3 extends over 15 amino acids. The germline CDR1 and CDR2 sequences are MDHEN and SYDVKM. The CDR3 region is CASSLSRTGIGGYTF. DNA of the CDR3: TGTGCCAGCAGTTTATCCAGGACTGGGATTGGAGGCTACACCTTC.